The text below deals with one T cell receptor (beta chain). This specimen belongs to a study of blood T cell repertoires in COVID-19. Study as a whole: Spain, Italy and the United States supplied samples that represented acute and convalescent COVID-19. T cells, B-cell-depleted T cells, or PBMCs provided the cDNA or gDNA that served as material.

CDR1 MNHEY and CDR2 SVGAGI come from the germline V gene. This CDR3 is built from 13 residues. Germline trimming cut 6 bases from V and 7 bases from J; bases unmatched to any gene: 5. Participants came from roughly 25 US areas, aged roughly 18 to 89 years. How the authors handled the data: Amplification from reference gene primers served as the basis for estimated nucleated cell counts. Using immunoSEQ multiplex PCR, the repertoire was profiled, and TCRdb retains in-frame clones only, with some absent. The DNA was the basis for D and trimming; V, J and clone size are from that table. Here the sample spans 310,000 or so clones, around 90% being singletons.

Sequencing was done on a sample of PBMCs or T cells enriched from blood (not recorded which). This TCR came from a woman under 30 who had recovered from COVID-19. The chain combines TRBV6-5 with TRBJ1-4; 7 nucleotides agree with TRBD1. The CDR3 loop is CASRRQGSEKLFF. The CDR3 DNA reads TGTGCCAGCAGACGACAGGGAAGTGAAAAACTGTTTTTT.